This TCR beta chain comes out of a study of T cell responses to AZD1222 COVID-19 vaccine. Study conclusions and caveats: Without day 14 samples, only post-peak T cell repertoires were studied. Reportedly, nearly half of unique spike TCRs recognized epitopes outside B.1.351/B.1.1.7 mutations.

Germline CDR1 SGHTA, CDR2 FQGTGA. Between the trimmed V and J ends, which lost 5 bases and 4 bases, there was a span of 17 bases. The CDR3 totals 16 residues. Worth noting for this clone: No antigen is known for it.

The assay was immunoSEQ multiplex PCR, and TCRdb's table has in-frame clones only and misses some. Here the sample spans 65,000 to 95,000 clones, 92% being singletons. The chain uses TRBV7-3 and TRBJ2-2, with D possibly being TRBD1 (7 bases). The sequence came from an adult in good health. Sequenced here: peripheral blood, sampled on day 0 of MenACWY control vaccination. CDR3 sequence: CASSPAGQKTTGELFF. In DNA, the CDR3 is TGTGCCAGCAGCCCCGCGGGACAGAAGACCACCGGGGAGCTGTTTTTT. The whole variable domain, remainder taken from reference TRBV7-3 and TRBJ2-2, is GAGVSQTPSNKVTEKGKYVELRCDPISGHTALYWYRQSLGQGPEFLIYFQGTGAADDSGLPNDRFFAVRPEGSVSTLKIQRTERGDSAVYLCASSPAGQKTTGELFFGEGSRLTVL.